This T cell receptor (beta chain) derives from a study of cytomegalovirus exposure and HLA in healthy donors. Regarding the study as a whole: While the bulk of TCR sequences proved rare, some public TCRs turned up in many donors. Specific recognition of CMV antigens was confirmed in vitro for a few chains (all CMV-associated).

As for this clone: Antigen specificity is unknown.

Use of 60 Vbeta and 13 Jbeta primers characterized the PCR. Using immunoSEQ multiplex PCR, the repertoire was profiled, and TCRdb retains in-frame clones only, with some absent. Of about 140,000 clones listed, roughly 77% are singletons. This CDR3 has 14 residues. CDR1 is LNHDA and CDR2 is SQIVND in the germline V gene (reference sequence). The germline V and J ends were trimmed by 0 bases and 10 bases, with 12 bases remaining between them. The material sequenced was PBMCs. This rearrangement joins TRBV19 to TRBJ1-4; D uncertain. The origin of this receptor is a female donor in good health and CMV-seronegative. The CDR3 here is CASSIDRGAGKLFF. The CDR3 DNA follows: TGTGCCAGTAGTATAGATCGGGGTGCAGGAAAACTGTTTTTT.